This record looks at one TCR beta chain sequence and its context. The antigen this receptor binds is unknown. No base quality values were provided; no much bigger clone lies one nucleotide off. These data are taken from a study of cytomegalovirus exposure and HLA in healthy donors (TCRdb year 2017). In the study overall: An earlier analysis of approximately 640 of the donors reported 276 Gb of sequence data and some 100 million unique TCR beta sequences from roughly 180 million T cells. An early release that covered approximately 600 HLA-typed donors contained about 290 gigabases of sequencing data and 85 million to 100 million unique TCR sequences. The genetic ancestry cluster associated with self-reported Caucasian donors included approximately 85% of the 300 to 400 genotyped donors. The study aimed to test whether cataloging public T cell receptors could reveal signatures of past pathogen exposure. Using immunosequencing, the study profiled T cell repertoires from fewer than 850 subjects and related those repertoires to cytomegalovirus serostatus. Along with the roughly 710-subject first cohort, a separate validation cohort of some 130 different subjects was used. To predict cytomegalovirus infection status, the study combined high-throughput TCR immunosequencing, statistical association of individual TCRs with disease status, and machine learning. A later analysis re-analyzed previously published TCR beta repertoires from roughly 690 donors and added high-resolution HLA genotyping to study TCR occurrence patterns. In the later analysis, no new phenotypic data were used to find candidate immune exposures; instead, reliance was placed on TCR beta sequences and their occurrence across donors. An earlier analysis of 587 of the donors used high-throughput TCR beta sequencing to judge whether each TCR beta V gene segment behaved as functional or pseudogenic. Donor age, sex, ethnicity and CMV serostatus were compiled alongside the repertoire data. In a later genetic analysis, genome-wide SNP genotypes for 398 of the 666 donors were used, and that subset was treated as a discovery cohort. All discovery cohort repertoires had been generated using a single sequencing platform. HLA typing covered class I and class II loci at four-digit resolution. The number of typed donors differed by locus: about 620-640 for A, B, C, DRB1 and DQB1; 500 to 550 for DQA1; some 610 for DPA1; and about 450 for DPB1. Because of strong linkage in the cohort, a handful of DR-DQ haplotypes were treated as single units for association and clustering. Among around 400 genotyped donors of the cohort, an average of about 220,000 unique TCR beta nucleotide sequences was sequenced per donor, of which 15% to 20% were non-productive. What the work shows at the level of the full study, not this receptor alone: A later analysis reported that several top co-occurrence clusters appeared linked to parvovirus B19, influenza, CMV and Epstein-Barr virus. In a later analysis, TCR association rates were found to vary across HLA loci, with the most associated TCRs seen for DRB1 alleles and the fewest for HLA-C alleles. Because the 87-base-pair reads could not distinguish some IMGT-functional V segments, including TRBV6-2 and TRBV6-3, those segments were excluded. A few of the identified cytomegalovirus-associated TCR beta chains were confirmed in vitro to be specific for cytomegalovirus antigens. Roughly uniform sequencing depth across donors was assumed in presence/absence analyses, although this assumption may not hold. When HLA alleles, especially DR and DQ, strongly co-occurred, TCR associations were difficult to assign to individual alleles. This cohort had only TCR beta chains sequenced, and the lack of alpha or paired-chain data limited which features could be detected. At a false discovery rate of 0.05, a later analysis linked under 20,000 TCR beta sequences to specific HLA alleles. CMV serostatus was the only immune exposure information available for the cohort. While some public TCRs were present in many individuals, most TCR sequences turned up only very rarely across donors. A further reported finding was that TCR beta sequences accurately predicted the HLA-A and HLA-B alleles for most subjects in the first cohort. A later analysis found that most CMV-associated TCR beta chains appeared HLA-restricted, with HLA associations seemingly driven largely by CMV exposure. Because some donors lacked HLA typing at each locus, the association tests relied only on the typed subset. In the study, approximately 160 TCR beta chains were listed as associated with cytomegalovirus. Approximately 16 rarely observed V segments, including chromosome 9 orphons, were excluded from the earlier analysis of a few hundred of the donors because counts were too low. The classifier was reported to diagnose cytomegalovirus status with high specificity and sensitivity in both the original cohort and the validation cohort. A cluster of highly shared sequence variants was judged likely to represent a technical artifact of the sequencing pipeline. In a later analysis, HLA-associated TCR beta chains showed more clonal expansion and lower generation probabilities than non-associated chains that were equally common. An association between a missense DCLRE1C variant and V-gene and J-gene trimming of TCR beta chains was found in a later genetic analysis and replicated in an independent cohort. In a later genetic analysis, fewer N-insertions in productive TCRs were reported among donors in an Asian-associated ancestry cluster than the roughly 640-donor mean. In an earlier analysis of fewer than 750 of the donors, most TCR beta V segments were observed in productive rearrangements about 87% or about 30% of the time, broadly matching IMGT annotations. Linkage disequilibrium might explain the correlated functional status among segregating V segments, but an unknown experimental factor could not be excluded. The authors suggested that the approach could potentially be generalized to other disease states and immunological phenotypes.

Library method: the immunoSEQ multiplex PCR assay. For the multiplex PCR, a mixture combining 60 forward primers for TCR Vbeta segments and 13 reverse primers for TCR Jbeta segments was used. Amplification of the CDR3 region of rearranged TCR beta genes was performed with a multiplex PCR assay on genomic DNA. Amplified TCR beta libraries were sequenced as 87-base-pair reads on the Illumina HiSeq System. In the paper's pipeline: A later analysis tallied approximately 87 million unique TCR beta chains across the 666 repertoires, and approximately 12 million of those chains were shared by two or more donors. Raw reads were error-corrected and collapsed into unique sequences by a nearest-neighbor algorithm in which closely related sequences were merged to remove PCR and sequencing errors. CDR3 sequences were aligned to IMGT reference sequences to assign V, D and J gene segments. Each retained sequence needed at least a six-nucleotide match to both a V gene segment and a J gene segment. Rearrangements were called productive when the CDR3 lacked stop codons and stayed in frame with V and J; all others were non-productive. Following IMGT convention, CDR3 was defined as the stretch from the second conserved V-encoded cysteine to the conserved J-encoded phenylalanine. In an earlier analysis of approximately 590 of the donors, sequences lacking an unambiguous match to a single V gene segment were excluded. An earlier analysis of over 450 of the donors classified V segments as functional when productive rearrangements were above 56.7% and as segregating when the standard deviation between donors was above 5%. To diagnose cytomegalovirus status from the catalog of TCR beta chain sequences, a statistical classification framework was built. In a later analysis, TCR nucleotide sequences were compared against IMGT/GENE-DB human TR gene sequences so that V and J genes could be assigned. The TCRdist pipeline was used in a later analysis to assign CDR3 sequences and most-parsimonious VDJ recombination scenarios. A later analysis defined each TCR beta chain by its CDR3 amino acid sequence plus V-gene family, and excluded reads lacking a unique V-gene family. A later analysis removed 500 to 600 highly shared, low-generation-probability nucleotide sequences to deal with suspected cross-contamination and a sequencing artifact. A later analysis calculated a clonal expansion index for each public chain from normalized within-repertoire ranks of inferred template counts. A later analysis computed generation probabilities with a VDJ recombination model fitted to out-of-frame rearrangements, and checked the results against IGoR. In a later analysis, TCR-TCR, TCR-HLA and TCR-CMV co-occurrence was scored with hypergeometric tests, and a repertoire-size bias correction was applied to TCR pairs. False discovery rates were estimated in a later analysis by permuting HLA or CMV assignments 20 times. In a later analysis, co-occurring TCRs were grouped with DBSCAN, and TCRdist sequence similarity was added when clustering was performed within HLA-allele-positive subsets. For co-occurrence clustering, repertoires with fewer than 30,000 or more than 120,000 public chains were excluded, along with four or five repertoires with anomalous nucleotide sharing. Held by TCRdb, this immuneACCESS table contains in-frame sequences only and omits some clones. Under half of the omission traces to an unresolved V gene where checked; the cause of the rest is unknown. V and J calls and clone size are as listed in that table; D and trimming were resolved from the DNA. A total of about 170,000 clones appear in this sample, 80% of them only once. The ten largest clones represent about 4.4% of the sample.

The cohort was made up of around 720 healthy bone marrow donors. Cohort members were all nominally healthy when sampled, although unrecorded immune exposures were likely present. The donor was CMV seropositive and belonged to the group of 270 or so seropositive cohort members. Every donor gave a peripheral blood sample, and the peripheral blood mononuclear cells from that sample were used for TCR beta sequencing. Genomic DNA was extracted from the blood cell samples with the Qiagen DNeasy Blood Extraction Kit. Including the terminal cysteine and phenylalanine, the CDR3 comprises 15 residues. The retained sequence is limited to the CDR3, 45 bases, with the frame set at the first base. Per the germline V gene, SNHLY is the CDR1 and FYNNEI is the CDR2. V is shortened by 5 bases, J by 1 base, and the region joining them spans 11 bases.

The TCR comes from a woman in her forties or fifties in good health and CMV-seropositive. This sequence uses TRBV2 and TRBJ2-2; the D gene is possibly TRBD1, with 6 bases matching. The sequencing sample was made of PBMCs. The CDR3 region has the sequence CASSSGTRNTGELFF. The DNA is as follows: TGTGCCAGCAGTTCCGGGACAAGGAACACCGGGGAGCTGTTTTTT.